This T cell receptor (beta chain) was obtained from a study of regulatory T cells in long-lasting Graves disease. Investigators prepared the TCR beta libraries by applying iRepertoire HTBI primers and Arm-PCR of CDR3 regions. TCRdb passed the multiplex PCR reads through MiXCR, listing each CDR3 protein once. The table includes 600,000 to 850,000 distinct CDR3 sequences, around 30% detected once. Time point reported: persistent/refractory GD, antithyroid drugs over 5 years with positive TRAb. After RNA was extracted from PBMCs, the TCR library was made from it. The germline CDR1 and CDR2 sequences are SGHNT and YYREEE (reference sequence). V shed 0 bases and J shed 1 base, with 10 bases lying between them. This CDR3 comprises 15 residues. This clonotype has ten or more counts.

The V call is TRBV5-4, the J call TRBJ1-1; D remains ambiguous. The TCR sequence derives from a female donor with Graves disease. This specimen consisted of peripheral blood mononuclear cells (PBMCs), obtained when the disease was refractory, from a patient treated with antithyroid drugs. CDR3 sequence: CASSLEGRWNTEAFF. In nucleotides, the CDR3 is TGTGCCAGCAGCTTGGAGGGCCGCTGGAACACTGAAGCTTTCTTT.